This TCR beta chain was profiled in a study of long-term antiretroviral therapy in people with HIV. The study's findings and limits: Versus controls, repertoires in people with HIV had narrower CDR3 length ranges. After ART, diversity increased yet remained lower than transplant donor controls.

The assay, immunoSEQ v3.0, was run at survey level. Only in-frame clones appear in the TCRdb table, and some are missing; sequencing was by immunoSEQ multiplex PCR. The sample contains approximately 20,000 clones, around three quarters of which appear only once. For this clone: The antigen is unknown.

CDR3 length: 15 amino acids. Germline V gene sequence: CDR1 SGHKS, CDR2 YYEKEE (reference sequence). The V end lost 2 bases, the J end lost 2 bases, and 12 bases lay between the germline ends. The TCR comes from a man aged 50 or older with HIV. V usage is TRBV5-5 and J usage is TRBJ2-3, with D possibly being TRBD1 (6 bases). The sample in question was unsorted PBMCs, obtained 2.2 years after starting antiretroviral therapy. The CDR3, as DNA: TGTGCCAGCAGCTTACAGGGTTTCCTCACAGATACGCAGTATTTT. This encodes CASSLQGFLTDTQYF.